The rows below give T cell receptor beta chains drawn from one sample of a study of cytomegalovirus exposure and HLA in healthy donors. Libraries were prepared by immunoSEQ multiplex PCR; TCRdb keeps only in-frame clonotypes and omits some of them. Of some 160,000 clones in the sample, roughly 80% were seen once. The sequencing sample was made of PBMCs. The origin of the receptors is a woman aged 40 to 50 in good health and CMV-seropositive. The CDR3 runs from the conserved cysteine through the conserved F or W. A D gene is named only where the DNA matches it firmly. Size values are once, few and many counts, or a class for expanded clones, and some rows have none.

J	D	V	size	DNA	CDR3
TRBJ2-4	-	TRBV6-1	-	TGTGCCAGCAGTGATTTTTTCCCCTTAAACATTCAGTACTTC	CASSDFFPLNIQYF
TRBJ2-5	-	TRBV6-5	-	TGTGCCAGCAGAAGGAGCGTCACGAGGTTGGAGACCCAGTACTTC	CASRRSVTRLETQYF
TRBJ2-7	TRBD1	TRBV6-1	-	TGTGCCAGCAGACCCTTCCGGGACAGGGCGAGGGAGCAGTACTTC	CASRPFRDRAREQYF
TRBJ2-7	TRBD2	TRBV10-2	few	TGCGCCAGCACTCTAGCGGGGGAGTTCGAGCAGTACTTC	CASTLAGEFEQYF
TRBJ2-3	TRBD2	TRBV4-3	-	TGCGCCAGCAGCCAAGAGCGGGGGGGGAGCACAGATACGCAGTATTTT	CASSQERGGSTDTQYF
TRBJ2-6	TRBD1	TRBV6-1	-	TGTGCCAGCAGTGACGGACAGGGCACGGGGGCCAACGTCCTGACTTTC	CASSDGQGTGANVLTF
TRBJ2-5	-	TRBV13	once	TGTGCCAGCAGCTTAGGACGGGGGAGAGAGACCCAGTACTTC	CASSLGRGRETQYF
TRBJ1-4	-	TRBV6-5	-	TGTGCCAGCAGTTACGGAGACAAACTGTTTTTT	CASSYGDKLFF
TRBJ1-2	-	TRBV7-6	-	TGTGCCAGCAGCCCTCAGGGGAACCTTCCCTATGGCTACACCTTC	CASSPQGNLPYGYTF
TRBJ1-1	-	TRBV2	-	TGTGCCAGCATCGGCAGGGGCTGGGTAGCTTTCTTT	CASIGRGWVAFF
TRBJ2-5	-	TRBV9	-	TGTGCCAGCAGCCCAAACCCCGGGAGCTATAGGGAGACCCAGTACTTC	CASSPNPGSYRETQYF
TRBJ2-1	-	TRBV11-2	-	TGTGCCAGCAGCTTAGCGGAGTTTCTTACTAACAATGAGCAGTTCTTC	CASSLAEFLTNNEQFF